This T cell receptor beta chain comes out of a study of cytomegalovirus exposure and HLA in healthy donors. 60 Vbeta and 13 Jbeta primers were used in PCR. The protocol was immunoSEQ multiplex PCR, while the TCRdb copy is restricted to in-frame clones and leaves out a portion. Of about 120,000 clones in the sample, 75% to 85% are singletons; the top ten hold around 3%. Germline-derived CDR1 and CDR2 are SGHNT and YENEEA. Deletions cut 3 bases from V and 1 base from J, with 6 bases between. The CDR3 spans 13 residues. Study-wide findings and caveats: In a later analysis, a missense DCLRE1C variant was linked to TCR beta V- and J-gene trimming.

With respect to this clone: Its antigen is not identified.

This sequence was found in a woman aged 18 to 35 in good health and CMV-seropositive. The chain recombines TRBV11-3 with TRBJ1-1; D is ambiguous. Source material: PBMCs. The CDR3 sequence is CASSFTANTEAFF. CDR3 nucleotide sequence: TGTGCCAGCAGCTTCACAGCGAACACTGAAGCTTTCTTT. Using reference TRBV11-3 and TRBJ1-1 for the parts outside the CDR3, the full variable domain is EAGVVQSPRYKIIEKKQPVAFWCNPISGHNTLYWYLQNLGQGPELLIRYENEEAVDDSQLPKDRFSAERLKGVDSTLKIQPAELGDSAVYLCASSFTANTEAFFGQGTRLTVV.